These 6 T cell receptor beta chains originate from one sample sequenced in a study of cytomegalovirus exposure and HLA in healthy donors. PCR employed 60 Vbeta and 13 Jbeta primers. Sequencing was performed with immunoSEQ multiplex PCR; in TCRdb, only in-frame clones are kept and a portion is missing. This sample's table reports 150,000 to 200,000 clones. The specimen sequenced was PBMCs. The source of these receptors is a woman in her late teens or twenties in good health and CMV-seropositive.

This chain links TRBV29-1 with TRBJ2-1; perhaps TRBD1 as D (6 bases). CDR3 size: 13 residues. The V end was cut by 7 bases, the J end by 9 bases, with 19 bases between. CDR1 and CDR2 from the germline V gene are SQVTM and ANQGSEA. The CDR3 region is CSALLTGQGEQFF. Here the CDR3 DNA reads TGCAGCGCCCTACTGACAGGTCAGGGTGAGCAGTTCTTC.

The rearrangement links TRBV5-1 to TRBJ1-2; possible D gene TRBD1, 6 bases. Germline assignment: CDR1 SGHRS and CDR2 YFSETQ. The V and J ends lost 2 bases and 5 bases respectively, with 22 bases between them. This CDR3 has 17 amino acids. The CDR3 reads CASSFPGRGADFYGYTF. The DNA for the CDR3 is TGCGCCAGCAGCTTCCCTGGTCGGGGGGCAGACTTTTATGGCTACACCTTC.

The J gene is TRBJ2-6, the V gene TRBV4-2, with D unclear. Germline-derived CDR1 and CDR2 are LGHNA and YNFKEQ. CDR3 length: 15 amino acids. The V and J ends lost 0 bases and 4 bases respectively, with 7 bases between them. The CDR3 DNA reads TGTGCCAGCAGCCAAGATCGGTCCGGGGCCAACGTCCTGACTTTC. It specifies CASSQDRSGANVLTF.

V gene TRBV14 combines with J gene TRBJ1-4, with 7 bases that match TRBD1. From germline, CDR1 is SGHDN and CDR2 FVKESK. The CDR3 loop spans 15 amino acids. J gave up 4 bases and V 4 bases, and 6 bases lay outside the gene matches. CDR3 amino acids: CASSPRTGDNEKLFF. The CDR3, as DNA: TGTGCCAGCAGCCCCCGAACAGGGGATAATGAAAAACTGTTTTTT.

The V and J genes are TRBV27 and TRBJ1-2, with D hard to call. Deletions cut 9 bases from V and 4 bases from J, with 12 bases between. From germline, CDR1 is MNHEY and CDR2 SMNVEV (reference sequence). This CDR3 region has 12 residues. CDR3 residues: CASHHSGYGYTF. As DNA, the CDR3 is TGTGCCAGTCACCACAGCGGCTATGGCTACACCTTC.

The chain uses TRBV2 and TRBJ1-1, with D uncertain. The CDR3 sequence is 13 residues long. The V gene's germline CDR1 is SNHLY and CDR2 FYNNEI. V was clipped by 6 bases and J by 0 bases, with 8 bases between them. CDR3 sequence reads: CASSSGLNTEAFF. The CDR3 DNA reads TGTGCCAGCAGCAGCGGACTGAACACTGAAGCTTTCTTT.